The 31 T cell receptor beta chains below all came from one sample that was sequenced in a study of blood T cell repertoires in COVID-19. Repertoires were generated with immunoSEQ multiplex PCR, while TCRdb's copy carries only in-frame clones and drops some. The table has 95,000 to 110,000 clones, more than 80% seen once. Sequenced: peripheral blood. The receptor source for this set is a man aged 35 to 55 with active or convalescent COVID-19.

The chain uses TRBV28 and TRBJ1-6; D may be TRBD1 (5 bases). Germline V gene data show CDR1 as MDHEN and CDR2 as SYDVKM. The CDR3 has 16 residues. V lost 6 bases to trimming and J lost 7 bases, with 19 bases between them. The CDR3 bases are TGTGCCAGCAGCTCTATTCTATCATCAGGGAATTCACCCCTCCACTTT. This sequence encodes CASSSILSSGNSPLHF.

This clone occurred once. The chain combines TRBV30 with TRBJ1-5; tentative D call: TRBD1 (6 bases). V lost 0 bases and J 5 bases, leaving 20 bases between the germline ends. The CDR3 contains 17 residues. Germline CDR1 and CDR2: GTSNPN and SVGIG (reference sequence). The CDR3 reads CAWSVDRFGTSYQPQHF. CDR3 sequence (DNA): TGTGCCTGGAGTGTAGACAGGTTTGGTACCAGTTATCAGCCCCAGCATTTT.

The chain is built from TRBV7-2 and TRBJ1-2; TRBD1 is a possible D gene (6 bases). Per the germline V gene, CDR1 is SGHTA and CDR2 is FQGNSA. This CDR3 spans 13 amino acids. Trimming removed 8 bases from V and 8 bases from J, with 18 bases in between. CDR3 bases: TGTGCCAGCGGTCGGTATGAGGGGGAAGGCTACACCTTC. Translated, it gives CASGRYEGEGYTF.

The rearrangement joins TRBV7-2 to TRBJ2-1, with D perhaps TRBD1 (6 bases). The CDR3 totals 15 residues. Germline V CDR1 and CDR2: SGHTA, FQGNSA. The V end lost 5 bases, the J end lost 6 bases, and 17 bases lay between the germline ends. Written as DNA, the CDR3 is TGTGCCAGCAGCCCATCGACAGGAGTTGGCAATGAGCAGTTCTTC. It specifies CASSPSTGVGNEQFF. Supplemented by reference TRBV7-2 and TRBJ2-1, the full variable domain reads GAGVSQSPSNKVTEKGKDVELRCDPISGHTALYWYRQSLGQGLEFLIYFQGNSAPDKSGLPSDRFSAERTGGSVSTLTIQRTQQEDSAVYLCASSPSTGVGNEQFFGPGTRLTVL.

CDR3 region: CASRNREATYF. As DNA, the CDR3 is TGTGCCAGCCGTAACAGGGAAGCGACGTACTTC. This sequence joins TRBV3-1 (or the pseudogene TRBV3-2) and TRBJ2-7, with D maybe TRBD1 (6 bases). Trimming shortened V by 8 bases and J by 12 bases, and 17 bases separated the two germline ends. In germline, CDR1 is LGHDT, CDR2 YNNKEL (reference sequence). The CDR3 is 11 amino acids.

This clone has only one observation. This chain joins TRBV19 and TRBJ2-1; 7 nucleotides agree with TRBD2. The V gene's germline CDR1 is LNHDA and CDR2 SQIVND (reference sequence). The CDR3 is 14 residues long. Trimming took 8 bases from V and 0 from J; bases not matched to a gene: 4. DNA for the CDR3: TGTGCCAGTTCGCGGGGGAACTCCTACAATGAGCAGTTCTTC. This encodes CASSRGNSYNEQFF.

This clone was observed a few times. This chain uses TRBV4-3 with TRBJ1-3; D uncertain. Germline loops: CDR1 LGHNA, CDR2 YSLEER. V was pared by 0 bases and J by 0 bases, with 9 bases between. This CDR3 spans 16 amino acids. This CDR3 is CASSQEPSSSGNTIYF. CDR3 DNA sequence: TGCGCCAGCAGCCAAGAACCATCCAGCTCTGGAAACACCATATATTTT.

The chain employs TRBV5-1 and TRBJ1-1, with 7 bases lining up with TRBD1. V lost 6 bases and J lost 11; bases outside the gene matches: 10. This CDR3 has 12 residues. The germline V gene encodes CDR1 SGHRS and CDR2 YFSETQ. CDR3 sequence reads: CASKAEGAMAFF. CDR3 bases: TGCGCCAGCAAGGCGGAGGGGGCTATGGCTTTCTTT.

The V and J genes are TRBV5-6 and TRBJ2-3, with TRBD1 as a possible D gene (6 bases). Looked up from germline, CDR1 is SGHDT and CDR2 is YYEEEE. This CDR3 has 13 residues. Trimming removed 0 bases from V and 4 bases from J, with 6 bases in between. This CDR3 reads CASSLDRADTQYF. CDR3 sequence (DNA): TGTGCCAGCAGCTTGGACAGGGCAGATACGCAGTATTTT.

This chain links TRBV5-1 with TRBJ2-3, with D possibly being TRBD2 (6 bases). V lost 7 bases and J 4 bases, leaving 19 bases between the germline ends. This CDR3 contains 15 residues. CDR1 is SGHRS and CDR2 is YFSETQ in the germline V gene. CDR3 in amino acids: CASGRGSGPPDTQYF. The CDR3 nucleotides read TGCGCCAGCGGCCGGGGGAGCGGGCCCCCAGATACGCAGTATTTT.

The CDR3 protein is CASRRGRGLVTQYF. The DNA of the CDR3 is TGTGCCAGCAGAAGGGGCAGGGGGCTGGTTACGCAGTATTTT. The J gene is TRBJ2-3, the V gene TRBV27, with TRBD1 identical over 8 bases. Germline-derived CDR1 and CDR2 are MNHEY and SMNVEV (reference sequence). CDR3 length: 14 amino acids. After removal of 6 bases from V and 8 bases from J, the junction contained 10 bases not matched to a gene.

The chain combines TRBV9 with TRBJ2-5, with 13 bases matching TRBD2. The CDR3 consists of 18 residues. Germline CDR1 and CDR2: SGDLS and YYNGEE. Unmatched junction bases numbered 14, after V lost 4 bases and J lost 5 bases. CDR3 coding DNA: TGTGCCAGCAGCCCCCATCCACTAGCGGGAGGGCCGGAGGAGACCCAGTACTTC. Protein: CASSPHPLAGGPEETQYF.

The chain employs TRBV27 and TRBJ1-2, with D perhaps matching TRBD1 (5 bases). Trimming stripped 8 bases from V and 7 bases from J, with 20 bases between. Germline V CDR1 and CDR2: MNHEY, SMNVEV (reference sequence). The CDR3 spans 14 residues. Written as DNA, the CDR3 is TGTGCCAGCGCCCTAGGCCAGGGAGGGTCTGGCTACACCTTC. Protein: CASALGQGGSGYTF.

This clone was detected once. J is TRBJ2-7 and V is TRBV24-1; 9 bases are a match to TRBD1. Germline lookup yields CDR1 KGHDR and CDR2 SFDVKD. The CDR3 runs to 14 residues. Trimming at V came to 5 bases and at J to 5 bases, leaving 6 bases not matched to a gene. In nucleotides, the CDR3 is TGTGCCACCAGTGCCGGGACAGGGTTGGACGAGCAGTACTTC. Amino acids: CATSAGTGLDEQYF.

The V call is TRBV19, the J call TRBJ2-7; TRBD1 agrees at 7 bases. V lost 2 bases and J lost 2; bases outside the gene matches: 6. Germline assignment: CDR1 LNHDA and CDR2 SQIVND (reference sequence). The CDR3 consists of 15 residues. The chain's CDR3 is CASSIMGTATYEQYF. Here the CDR3 DNA reads TGTGCCAGTAGTATAATGGGGACAGCCACCTACGAGCAGTACTTC.

The V call is TRBV19, the J call TRBJ2-7; D may be TRBD1 (5 bases). Trimming shortened V by 6 bases and J by 2 bases, and 11 bases separated the two germline ends. The CDR3 is 13 residues long. The V gene's germline CDR1 is LNHDA and CDR2 SQIVND (reference sequence). CDR3 sequence: CASSLQTAYEQYF. CDR3 bases: TGTGCCAGTAGCCTCCAGACAGCCTACGAGCAGTACTTC.

The chain links TRBV21-1 to TRBJ1-2. TRBV21-1 is recorded as a pseudogene. The CDR3 runs 12 residues. In DNA form, the CDR3 reads TGTGCCAGCAGCAAAAACACGGGTGGCTACACCTTC. Its protein is CASSKNTGGYTF.

The V gene is TRBV2, the J gene TRBJ2-2; no firm D call. The CDR3 length is 14 residues. V shed 4 bases and J shed 4 bases, with 10 bases lying between them. Germline values: CDR1 SNHLY, CDR2 FYNNEI. CDR3 region: CASSGGTFTGELFF. The CDR3, as DNA: TGTGCCAGCAGTGGTGGTACATTCACCGGGGAGCTGTTTTTT.

The gene calls are TRBV7-2 and TRBJ2-1; 7 nucleotides match TRBD2. Looked up from germline, CDR1 is SGHTA and CDR2 is FQGNSA. This CDR3 is 14 amino acids long. V was pared by 3 bases and J by 10 bases, with 9 bases of the junction left unmatched. The CDR3 region is CASSFGLGAWEQFF. The CDR3, as DNA: TGTGCCAGCAGCTTTGGACTAGGGGCATGGGAGCAGTTCTTC.

The count of this clone is one. This chain's CDR3 is CASSRRTDEAFF. The CDR3 DNA sequence: TGTGCCAGCAGCCGGAGGACAGACGAAGCTTTCTTT. The chain is built from TRBV5-4 and TRBJ1-1; the D gene is possibly TRBD1 (6 bases). V lost 4 bases and J lost 8, with 12 bases in between. The CDR3 is 12 amino acids. In germline, CDR1 is SGHNT, CDR2 YYREEE (reference sequence).

V and J are TRBV19 and TRBJ2-7; 8 bases agree with TRBD2. With V trimmed by 6 bases and J by 3 bases, 1 base remained unmatched. In germline, CDR1 is LNHDA, CDR2 SQIVND (reference sequence). This CDR3 is built from 12 residues. The CDR3 nucleotides read TGTGCCAGTAGCAGCGGGGGCTACGAGCAGTACTTC. Protein product: CASSSGGYEQYF.

This chain joins TRBV27 and TRBJ1-2; TRBD1 might be the D (5 bases). Germline assignment: CDR1 MNHEY and CDR2 SMNVEV (reference sequence). The length of the CDR3 is 12 residues. V dropped 6 bases and J dropped 4 bases, with 9 bases sitting between them. CDR3: CASSSGFYGYTF. CDR3 DNA: TGTGCCAGCAGCTCAGGGTTCTATGGCTACACCTTC.

The gene calls are TRBV28 and TRBJ1-1, with 8 bases identical to TRBD1. The V gene's germline CDR1 is MDHEN and CDR2 SYDVKM. V was clipped by 5 bases and J by 10 bases; unmatched bases: 9. This CDR3 contains 13 residues. The CDR3 region is CASSEGQGGRAFF. DNA of the CDR3: TGTGCCAGCAGTGAAGGACAGGGAGGACGAGCTTTCTTT.

V usage is TRBV28 and J usage is TRBJ2-3, with TRBD2 as a possible D gene (6 bases). Per the germline V gene, CDR1 is MDHEN and CDR2 is SYDVKM. The CDR3 has 15 residues. The V gene lost 6 bases and the J gene lost 6 bases, with 19 bases spanning the gap. The DNA for the CDR3 is TGTGCCAGCAGGGGGGGATTACCTTTGGAGGATACGCAGTATTTT. This codes for CASRGGLPLEDTQYF.

In DNA, the CDR3 is TGTGCCAGCAGCTCCGGGTCGTACAATACGCAGTATTTT. Residues: CASSSGSYNTQYF. The rearrangement joins TRBV7-9 to TRBJ2-3; D uncertain. The CDR3 runs to 13 residues. Germline V gene lookup returns CDR1 SEHNR and CDR2 FQNEAQ (reference sequence). The V gene lost 4 bases and the J gene lost 7 bases, with 12 bases spanning the gap.

This clone occurred once. The rearrangement joins TRBV27 to TRBJ2-7; 14 bases are shared with TRBD2. Germline CDR1 reads MNHEY; CDR2 reads SMNVEV (reference sequence). Unmatched junction bases numbered 7, after V lost 5 bases and J lost 7 bases. The CDR3 is made up of 15 amino acids. Written as DNA, the CDR3 is TGTGCCAGCAGTCCGGGACTAGCGGGAGTAAAAGAGCAGTACTTC. It encodes CASSPGLAGVKEQYF.

J is TRBJ2-5 and V is TRBV27, with 11 bases identical to TRBD2. From germline, CDR1 is MNHEY and CDR2 SMNVEV (reference sequence). The J segment lost 5 bases and the V segment lost 4 bases, leaving 6 bases of the junction unmatched. The CDR3 runs 15 residues. The CDR3 DNA sequence: TGTGCCAGCAGTTCACCCTCTAGCGGGAGGGAGACCCAGTACTTC. Translated: CASSSPSSGRETQYF.

This chain joins TRBV19 and TRBJ1-5; D ambiguous. In germline, CDR1 is LNHDA, CDR2 SQIVND (reference sequence). This CDR3 is built from 10 residues. V dropped 9 bases and J dropped 11 bases, with 11 bases sitting between them. This CDR3 is CASILRSQHF. The CDR3 DNA is TGTGCCAGCATATTGAGGTCCCAGCATTTT.

Comments on this clone: Other DNA variants within this sample encode the same CDR3. This chain connects TRBV5-1 to TRBJ1-2; 11 bases map to TRBD1. V lost 2 bases and J lost 2; bases outside the gene matches: 2. Germline CDR1 reads SGHRS; CDR2 reads YFSETQ. There are 15 residues in the CDR3. CDR3 in DNA: TGCGCCAGCAGCTTAGGACAGGGGGCCAACTATGGCTACACCTTC. Amino acids: CASSLGQGANYGYTF.

The V gene is TRBV7-9, the J gene TRBJ2-5; 9 bases are shared with TRBD1. Trimming at V came to 4 bases and at J to 2 bases, leaving 11 bases not matched to a gene. The CDR3 contains 17 residues. Germline V gene lookup returns CDR1 SEHNR and CDR2 FQNEAQ (reference sequence). This chain's CDR3 is CASSSTGTGKSQETQYF. CDR3 DNA sequence: TGTGCCAGCAGCTCTACCGGGACAGGGAAATCTCAAGAGACCCAGTACTTC.

This chain joins TRBV7-9 and TRBJ2-1; D may be TRBD2 (6 bases). The germline V gene has CDR1 SEHNR and CDR2 FQNEAQ (reference sequence). V lost 3 bases and J 6 bases, leaving 15 bases between the germline ends. This CDR3 is 15 amino acids long. The CDR3 reads CASSLGTGGFNEQFF. In DNA form, the CDR3 reads TGTGCCAGCAGCTTGGGGACTGGGGGATTCAATGAGCAGTTCTTC.